The 4 T cell receptor beta chains below come from one sample, sequenced in a study of T-cell memory formation after mild COVID-19. TCRdb fed the 5' RACE reads into MiXCR, producing one record per CDR3 protein. The sample holds about 400,000 distinct CDR3 sequences; 20% to 30% are singletons and the top ten take roughly 9.7%. The sequenced sample consisted of PBMCs or a T cell subset sorted from them (not recorded which). Receptors originate from an adult woman who had mild COVID-19 (a few samples of this study predate the infection). Cell type and time point are not known.

The chain recombines TRBV3-1 with TRBJ1-2; 8 nucleotides align to TRBD1. The length of the CDR3 is 13 residues. The germline V gene encodes CDR1 LGHDT and CDR2 YNNKEL (reference sequence). J gave up 7 bases and V 8 bases, and 9 bases lay outside the gene matches. The CDR3 sequence: CASDGRGLGGYTF. The CDR3 coding sequence is TGTGCCAGCGATGGCAGGGGGCTAGGTGGCTACACCTTC.

In its sample, this clonotype was seen a few times. The V and J genes are TRBV14 and TRBJ2-4; 8 bases line up with TRBD1. The CDR3 is made up of 17 amino acids. J gave up 6 bases and V 0 bases, and 10 bases lay outside the gene matches. From germline, CDR1 is SGHDN and CDR2 FVKESK. CDR3 in amino acids: CASSQEVPGGTINIQYF. DNA of the CDR3: TGTGCCAGCAGCCAAGAGGTCCCAGGGGGCACAATAAACATTCAGTACTTC.

This chain joins TRBV7-2 and TRBJ2-1; 9 nucleotides line up with TRBD2. Germline CDR1 reads SGHTA; CDR2 reads FQGNSA. V shed 0 bases, J shed 7 bases, and the junction held 13 bases outside the gene matches. CDR3 length: 18 residues. This CDR3 is CASSLARGRLAGWNEQFF. The CDR3 DNA sequence: TGTGCCAGCAGCTTAGCCAGGGGGAGGCTAGCGGGGTGGAATGAGCAGTTCTTC.

The chain uses TRBV4-3 and TRBJ2-1; no clear D gene. The CDR3 extends over 17 amino acids. Trimming took off 1 base at V and 5 bases at J, with 18 bases between the two ends. Germline V gives CDR1 LGHNA, CDR2 YSLEER. The DNA of the CDR3 is TGCGCCAGCAGCCAAGGATGGGCTCAGGTCAGAGACAATGAGCAGTTCTTC. Protein: CASSQGWAQVRDNEQFF.